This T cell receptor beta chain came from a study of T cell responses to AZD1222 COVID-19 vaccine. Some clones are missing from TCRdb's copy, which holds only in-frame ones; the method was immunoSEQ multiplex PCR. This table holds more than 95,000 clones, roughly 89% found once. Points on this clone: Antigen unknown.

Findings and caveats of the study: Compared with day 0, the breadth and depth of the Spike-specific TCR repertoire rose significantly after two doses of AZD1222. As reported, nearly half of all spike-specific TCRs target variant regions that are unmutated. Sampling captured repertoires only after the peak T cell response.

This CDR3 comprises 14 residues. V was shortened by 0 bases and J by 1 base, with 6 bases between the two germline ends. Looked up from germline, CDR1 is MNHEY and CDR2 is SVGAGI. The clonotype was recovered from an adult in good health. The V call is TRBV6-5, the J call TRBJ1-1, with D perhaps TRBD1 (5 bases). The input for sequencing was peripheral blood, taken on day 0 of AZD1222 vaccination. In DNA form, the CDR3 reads TGTGCCAGCAGTTACTCCGGGGGGAACACTGAAGCTTTCTTT. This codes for CASSYSGGNTEAFF.